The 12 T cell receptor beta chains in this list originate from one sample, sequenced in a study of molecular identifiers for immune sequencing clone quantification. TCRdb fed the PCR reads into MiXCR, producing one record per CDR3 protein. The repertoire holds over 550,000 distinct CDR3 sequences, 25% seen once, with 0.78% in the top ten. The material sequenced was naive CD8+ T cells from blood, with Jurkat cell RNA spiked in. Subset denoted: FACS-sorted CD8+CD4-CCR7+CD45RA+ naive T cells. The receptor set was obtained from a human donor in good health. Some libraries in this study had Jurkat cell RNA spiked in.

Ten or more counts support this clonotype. In DNA form, the CDR3 reads TGTGCCAGCAGTTACCTACAGGGGGCTGAAGCAGATACGCAGTATTTT. This sequence encodes CASSYLQGAEADTQYF. The genes are TRBV6-2 or TRBV6-3 and TRBJ2-3, with 9 bases lining up with TRBD1. CDR1 MNHEY and CDR2 SVGEGT come from the germline V gene. CDR3 size: 16 residues. V shed 2 bases, J shed 4 bases, and the junction held 7 bases outside the gene matches.

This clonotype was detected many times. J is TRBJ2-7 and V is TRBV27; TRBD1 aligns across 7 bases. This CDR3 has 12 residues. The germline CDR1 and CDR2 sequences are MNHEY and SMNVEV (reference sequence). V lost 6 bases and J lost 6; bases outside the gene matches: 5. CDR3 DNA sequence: TGTGCCAGCAGCTCGCCAGGGGGCGAGCAGTACTTC. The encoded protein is CASSSPGGEQYF.

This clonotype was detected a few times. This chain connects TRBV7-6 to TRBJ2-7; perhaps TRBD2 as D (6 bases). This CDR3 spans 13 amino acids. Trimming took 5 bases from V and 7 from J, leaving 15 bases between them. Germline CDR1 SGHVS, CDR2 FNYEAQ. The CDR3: CASSRDSTGEQYF. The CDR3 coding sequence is TGTGCCAGCAGCCGGGACTCAACGGGGGAGCAGTACTTC.

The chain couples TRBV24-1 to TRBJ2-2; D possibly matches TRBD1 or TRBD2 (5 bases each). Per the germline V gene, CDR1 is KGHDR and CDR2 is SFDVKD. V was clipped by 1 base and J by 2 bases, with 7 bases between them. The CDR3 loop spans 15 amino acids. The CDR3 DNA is TGTGCCACCAGTGATTTCGGGGCTAACACCGGGGAGCTGTTTTTT. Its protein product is CATSDFGANTGELFF.

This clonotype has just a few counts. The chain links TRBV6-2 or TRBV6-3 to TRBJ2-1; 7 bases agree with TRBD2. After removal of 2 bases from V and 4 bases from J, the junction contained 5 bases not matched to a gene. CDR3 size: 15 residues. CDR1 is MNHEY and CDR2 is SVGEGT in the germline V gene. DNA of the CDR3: TGTGCCAGCAGTTACAGGGAGGGACCTTACAATGAGCAGTTCTTC. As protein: CASSYREGPYNEQFF.

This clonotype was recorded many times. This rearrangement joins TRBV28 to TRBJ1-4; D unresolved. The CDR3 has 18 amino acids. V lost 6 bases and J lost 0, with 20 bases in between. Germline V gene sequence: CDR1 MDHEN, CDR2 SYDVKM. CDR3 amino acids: CASSSTPPTEATNEKLFF. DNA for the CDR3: TGTGCCAGCAGCTCCACCCCACCGACGGAGGCAACTAATGAAAAACTGTTTTTT.

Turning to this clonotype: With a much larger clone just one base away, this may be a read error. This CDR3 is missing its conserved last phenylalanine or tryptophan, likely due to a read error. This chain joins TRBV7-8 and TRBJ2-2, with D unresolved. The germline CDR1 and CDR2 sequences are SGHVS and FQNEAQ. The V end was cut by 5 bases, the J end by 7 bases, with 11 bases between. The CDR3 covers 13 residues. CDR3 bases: TGTGCCAGCAGCGCAGGCGTCGGCGGGGAGCTGTTTTAT. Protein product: CASSAGVGGELFY.

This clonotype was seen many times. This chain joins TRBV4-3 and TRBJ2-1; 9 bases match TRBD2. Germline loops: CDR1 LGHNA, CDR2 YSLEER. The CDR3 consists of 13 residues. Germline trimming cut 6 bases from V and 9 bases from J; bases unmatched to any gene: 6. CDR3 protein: CASSPGLAFEQFF. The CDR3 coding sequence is TGCGCCAGCAGTCCGGGACTAGCATTTGAGCAGTTCTTC.

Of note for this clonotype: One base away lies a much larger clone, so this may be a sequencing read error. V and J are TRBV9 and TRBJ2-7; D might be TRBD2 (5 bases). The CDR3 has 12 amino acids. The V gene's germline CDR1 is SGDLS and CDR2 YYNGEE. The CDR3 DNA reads TGTGCCGGCAGCGTAGACGGGAACGAGCAGTACTTC. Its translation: CAGSVDGNEQYF.

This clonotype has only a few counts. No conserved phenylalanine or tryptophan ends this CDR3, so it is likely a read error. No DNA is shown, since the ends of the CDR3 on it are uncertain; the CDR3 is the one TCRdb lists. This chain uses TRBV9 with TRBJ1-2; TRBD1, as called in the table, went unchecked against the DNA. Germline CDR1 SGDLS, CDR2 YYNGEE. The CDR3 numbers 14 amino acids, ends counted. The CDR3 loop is CASSPQGGGPLDFE.

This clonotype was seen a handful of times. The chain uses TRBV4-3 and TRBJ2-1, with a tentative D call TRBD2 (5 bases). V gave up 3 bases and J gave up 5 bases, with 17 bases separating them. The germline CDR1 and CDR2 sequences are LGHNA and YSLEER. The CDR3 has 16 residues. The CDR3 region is CASSHHARGGNNEQFF. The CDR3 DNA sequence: TGCGCCAGCAGCCACCATGCGCGTGGAGGAAACAATGAGCAGTTCTTC.

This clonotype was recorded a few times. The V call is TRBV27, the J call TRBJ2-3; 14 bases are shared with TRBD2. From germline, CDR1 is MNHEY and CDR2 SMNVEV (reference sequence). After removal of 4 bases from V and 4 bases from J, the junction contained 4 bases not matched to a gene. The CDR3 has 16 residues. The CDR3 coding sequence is TGTGCCAGCAGTTCGCTGACTAGCGGGGGGGCAGATACGCAGTATTTT. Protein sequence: CASSSLTSGGADTQYF.